What follows are 31 T cell receptor beta chains derived from one specimen sequenced in a study of identical twins. TCRdb reanalysed the 5' RACE reads using MiXCR and keeps one entry per CDR3 protein. The sample records roughly 280,000 distinct CDR3 sequences, more than 8% being singletons. These same records also appear under a second study, on yellow fever vaccine responses in identical twins.

Sequencing was performed on CD8+ T cells sorted from blood. These receptors were obtained from a woman aged 18-29 years in good health.

This clonotype was picked up many times. The CDR3 region has the DNA TGTGCCAGCAGTTCTCAGGGGGACACCGGGGAGCTGTTTTTT. It translates to CASSSQGDTGELFF. This sequence joins TRBV6-2 or TRBV6-3 and TRBJ2-2; TRBD1 matches 7 bases. CDR1 is MNHEY, CDR2 SVGEGT, per germline. The CDR3 runs to 14 residues. Trimming removed 4 bases from V and 3 bases from J; junction bases left unmatched: 2.

This clonotype was detected ten times or more. This chain joins TRBV2 and TRBJ1-5; D is unclear. Germline CDR1 reads SNHLY; CDR2 reads FYNNEI. V shed 6 bases and J shed 1 base, with 16 bases lying between them. CDR3 size: 16 residues. CDR3 residues: CASSRRLERSNQPQHF. CDR3 nucleotide sequence: TGTGCCAGCAGCCGCAGGTTGGAGAGGAGCAATCAGCCCCAGCATTTT.

This clonotype was seen ten or more times. V is TRBV7-2 and J is TRBJ1-1; D call uncertain. Trimming removed 4 bases at V and 7 bases at J, with 19 bases between. CDR3 length equals 15 residues. From germline, CDR1 is SGHTA and CDR2 FQGNSA. The CDR3 is CASSYYLLGHFEAFF. CDR3 sequence (DNA): TGTGCCAGCAGCTACTACTTACTGGGCCACTTTGAAGCTTTCTTT.

Only a few counts were recorded for this clonotype. The V call is TRBV20-1, the J call TRBJ2-1; TRBD2 matches 9 bases. Germline CDR1 and CDR2: DFQATT and SNEGSKA (reference sequence). Germline trimming cut 5 bases from V and 9 bases from J; bases unmatched to any gene: 11. This CDR3 contains 14 residues. The CDR3 spells CSARGREGHIEQFF. CDR3 DNA: TGCAGTGCTCGGGGGCGGGAGGGCCATATTGAGCAGTTCTTC.

This clonotype has only a few counts. V is TRBV7-9 and J is TRBJ2-7, with a weak D call TRBD1 (6 bases). V gave up 5 bases and J gave up 7 bases, with 21 bases separating them. Germline CDR1 and CDR2: SEHNR and FQNEAQ (reference sequence). This CDR3 region has 15 residues. CDR3 loop: CASSARDTILREQYF. For the CDR3, the DNA is TGTGCCAGCAGCGCCCGGGACACTATTCTACGGGAGCAGTACTTC.

The chain carries TRBV27 and TRBJ1-1; 7 nucleotides agree with TRBD1. This CDR3 is 16 amino acids long. V dropped 0 bases and J dropped 3; count of bases not matched to a gene: 7. The germline CDR1 and CDR2 sequences are MNHEY and SMNVEV (reference sequence). The CDR3 region is CASSLSAGGRDTEAFF. The CDR3 region has the DNA TGTGCCAGCAGTTTATCGGCAGGGGGAAGGGACACTGAAGCTTTCTTT.

This clonotype has a handful of counts. The gene calls are TRBV7-2 and TRBJ1-5, with D possibly TRBD1 on 5 matching bases. With 3 bases removed from V and 0 bases from J, the gap between germline ends came to 12 bases. The CDR3 is 16 amino acids. Germline values: CDR1 SGHTA, CDR2 FQGNSA. The CDR3 spells CASSLTDLYSNQPQHF. In nucleotides, the CDR3 is TGTGCCAGCAGCTTGACAGACTTATATAGCAATCAGCCCCAGCATTTT.

This clonotype showed up just a few times. The rearrangement joins TRBV6-5 to TRBJ2-7; 9 bases agree with TRBD2. After removal of 3 bases from V and 5 bases from J, the junction contained 8 bases not matched to a gene. The germline V gene encodes CDR1 MNHEY and CDR2 SVGAGI. This CDR3 is 15 amino acids long. CDR3 sequence reads: CASSYASGGRNEQYF. The CDR3 DNA follows: TGTGCCAGCAGTTATGCCAGCGGGGGGAGGAACGAGCAGTACTTC.

The V call is TRBV20-1, the J call TRBJ2-7; 8 nucleotides agree with TRBD1. Germline V gene data show CDR1 as DFQATT and CDR2 as SNEGSKA (reference sequence). This CDR3 comprises 13 residues. Germline trimming cut 6 bases from V and 4 bases from J; bases unmatched to any gene: 8. CDR3 amino acids: CSASDRATYEQYF. The CDR3 bases are TGCAGTGCCTCGGACAGGGCAACTTACGAGCAGTACTTC.

This clonotype was counted a few times. The DNA of the CDR3 is TGCAGTGCTAGAGATTCCCGCCCGGAAAGACGGAACCAAGAGACCCAGTACTTC. It codes for CSARDSRPERRNQETQYF. The rearrangement joins TRBV20-1 to TRBJ2-5; no reliable D call. V lost 0 bases, J lost 0 bases, and 20 bases lay in between. This CDR3 is built from 18 residues. Germline CDR1 and CDR2: DFQATT and SNEGSKA (reference sequence).

The rearrangement links TRBV7-8 to TRBJ1-1; the match to TRBD1 covers 10 bases. The CDR3 sequence is 17 residues long. Germline assignment: CDR1 SGHVS and CDR2 FQNEAQ. With V trimmed by 0 bases and J by 4 bases, 8 bases remained unmatched. CDR3 amino acids: CASSLAIGTGAGTEAFF. CDR3 sequence (DNA): TGTGCCAGCAGCTTAGCGATAGGGACAGGGGCGGGCACTGAAGCTTTCTTT.

Many counts were recorded for this clonotype. V is TRBV7-9 and J is TRBJ2-1; the match to TRBD2 covers 13 bases. Germline V lookup: CDR1 SEHNR, CDR2 FQNEAQ (reference sequence). The CDR3 extends over 16 amino acids. J was trimmed by 4 bases and V by 5 bases; bases with no gene match: 5. The CDR3 spells CASSAGLAGPYNEQFF. The CDR3 DNA reads TGTGCCAGCAGCGCGGGACTAGCGGGGCCTTACAATGAGCAGTTCTTC.

The chain recombines TRBV6-2 or TRBV6-3 with TRBJ2-5; a weak D match, TRBD2 (6 bases). The germline V gene encodes CDR1 MNHEY and CDR2 SVGEGT. Trimming stripped 8 bases from V and 4 bases from J, with 26 bases between. The CDR3 sequence is 17 residues long. The CDR3 loop is CASRRPLASGVGETQYF. Written as DNA, the CDR3 is TGTGCCAGCCGGCGTCCTCTAGCGTCTGGGGTGGGAGAGACCCAGTACTTC.

J is TRBJ2-7 and V is TRBV5-1; D is undetermined. Germline CDR1 reads SGHRS; CDR2 reads YFSETQ. V gave up 5 bases and J gave up 4 bases, with 10 bases separating them. The CDR3 runs 12 residues. This CDR3 is CASRPDEYEQYF. The CDR3, as DNA: TGCGCCAGCAGACCAGACGAGTACGAGCAGTACTTC.

This clonotype appeared many times. The V gene is TRBV27, the J gene TRBJ2-2; 9 nucleotides line up with TRBD1. This CDR3 has 16 amino acids. Germline CDR1 reads MNHEY; CDR2 reads SMNVEV (reference sequence). V trimming: 9 bases; J trimming: 4 bases; junction bases outside the gene matches: 12. The CDR3 bases are TGTGCCAGTTGGGGGTCGGGACAGGGCAGCACCGGGGAGCTGTTTTTT. It is translated as CASWGSGQGSTGELFF.

V is TRBV5-1 and J is TRBJ2-3; possible D gene TRBD2, 5 bases. The CDR3 is made up of 15 amino acids. With 0 bases removed from V and 3 bases from J, the gap between germline ends came to 11 bases. Germline lookup yields CDR1 SGHRS and CDR2 YFSETQ. DNA for the CDR3: TGCGCCAGCAGCTTGGTCTGGGGAGAGACAGATACGCAGTATTTT. This encodes CASSLVWGETDTQYF. Combining the CDR3 with reference TRBV5-1 and TRBJ2-3 gives the whole variable domain KAGVTQTPRYLIKTRGQQVTLSCSPISGHRSVSWYQQTPGQGLQFLFEYFSETQRNKGNFPGRFSGRQFSNSRSEMNVSTLELGDSALYLCASSLVWGETDTQYFGPGTRLTVL.

There are many counts of this clonotype. Its ends do not fully match the called genes, so a read error is possible. The chain recombines TRBV12-3 or TRBV12-4 with TRBJ1-1; D remains unclear. The CDR3 spans 13 residues. In DNA form, the CDR3 reads TGTGCCAGCAGTTTCGTACCCCGGCCTGAGGCTTTCTTT. It codes for CASSFVPRPEAFF.

The genes are TRBV5-6 and TRBJ2-5; TRBD1 matches 8 bases. The CDR3 has 15 amino acids. V was clipped by 2 bases and J by 5 bases; unmatched bases: 8. CDR1 is SGHDT and CDR2 is YYEEEE in the germline V gene. CDR3 sequence (DNA): TGTGCCAGCAGCTTCGCGGCAGGGGGCTTGGAGACCCAGTACTTC. Its protein is CASSFAAGGLETQYF.

This clonotype came up many times. The V and J genes are TRBV5-1 and TRBJ1-5; 7 bases agree with TRBD1. Germline trimming cut 0 bases from V and 4 bases from J; bases unmatched to any gene: 4. Germline V lookup: CDR1 SGHRS, CDR2 YFSETQ. The CDR3 totals 15 residues. DNA of the CDR3: TGCGCCAGCAGCTTGGAAGGGGGCGTGAATCAGCCCCAGCATTTT. This sequence encodes CASSLEGGVNQPQHF.

This clonotype showed up many times. For the CDR3, the DNA is TGCAGTGCTAGCGGTCAAGATACCTACGAGCAGTACTTC. Its translation: CSASGQDTYEQYF. This rearrangement joins TRBV20-1 to TRBJ2-7; D is uncertain. Trimming took off 3 bases at V and 2 bases at J, with 11 bases between the two ends. The CDR3 is 13 residues long. Per the germline V gene, CDR1 is DFQATT and CDR2 is SNEGSKA (reference sequence).

This clonotype was detected only a few times. This chain joins TRBV30 and TRBJ2-1; D remains ambiguous. Trimming took off 0 bases at V and 9 bases at J, with 9 bases between the two ends. This CDR3 spans 12 amino acids. From germline, CDR1 is GTSNPN and CDR2 SVGIG (reference sequence). CDR3 coding DNA: TGTGCCTGGAGTGTACTTGGCACTGAGCAGTTCTTC. Amino acid sequence: CAWSVLGTEQFF.

This clonotype was counted at least ten times. The chain carries TRBV4-1 and TRBJ1-5; TRBD1 matches at 9 bases. CDR1 is MGHRA, CDR2 YSYEKL, per germline. This CDR3 region has 15 residues. V was clipped by 3 bases and J by 1 base; unmatched bases: 1. As DNA, the CDR3 is TGCGCCAGCAGCCAGGACAGGGGAAGCAATCAGCCCCAGCATTTT. Its translation is CASSQDRGSNQPQHF.

This clonotype was detected many times. The chain couples TRBV29-1 to TRBJ1-2; D is undetermined. Germline V gene data show CDR1 as SQVTM and CDR2 as ANQGSEA. V lost 3 bases and J lost 3, with 5 bases in between. The CDR3 totals 11 residues. The DNA for the CDR3 is TGCAGCGTTGATCTGTACTATGGCTACACCTTC. This encodes CSVDLYYGYTF.

There are many counts of this clonotype. The V and J genes are TRBV27 and TRBJ1-3; perhaps TRBD1 as D (6 bases). The CDR3 sequence is 13 residues long. V was trimmed by 2 bases and J by 7 bases, leaving 9 bases between them. Germline V gene data show CDR1 as MNHEY and CDR2 as SMNVEV (reference sequence). CDR3: CASSLAGDNTIYF. The CDR3 bases are TGTGCCAGCAGTTTAGCAGGGGATAACACCATATATTTT.

The chain carries TRBV27 and TRBJ2-7, with unresolved D. Germline loops: CDR1 MNHEY, CDR2 SMNVEV (reference sequence). This CDR3 is 14 amino acids long. The V end was cut by 5 bases, the J end by 0 bases, with 11 bases between. The CDR3 loop reads CASSIGRNSYEQYF. CDR3 coding DNA: TGTGCCAGCAGTATCGGACGGAACTCCTACGAGCAGTACTTC.

The chain recombines TRBV4-1 with TRBJ2-7; D gene unclear. CDR3 length: 16 amino acids. Trimming left V 0 bases short and J 5 bases short, with 17 bases between. The germline CDR1 and CDR2 sequences are MGHRA and YSYEKL. This chain's CDR3 is CASSQDLGRERDEQYF. DNA for the CDR3: TGCGCCAGCAGCCAAGATTTAGGCAGAGAAAGGGACGAGCAGTACTTC.

This clonotype appeared a few times. This chain joins TRBV20-1 and TRBJ2-3; 8 nucleotides match TRBD2. This CDR3 comprises 16 residues. After removal of 1 base from V and 2 bases from J, the junction contained 8 bases not matched to a gene. The germline CDR1 and CDR2 sequences are DFQATT and SNEGSKA (reference sequence). This CDR3 reads CSARGFTSGYTDTQYF. The CDR3 DNA reads as TGCAGTGCTAGAGGGTTTACTAGCGGCTACACAGATACGCAGTATTTT.

The rearrangement joins TRBV12-3 or TRBV12-4 to TRBJ1-2; D remains ambiguous. Trimming shortened V by 6 bases and J by 3 bases, and 11 bases separated the two germline ends. The length of the CDR3 is 13 residues. Here the CDR3 DNA reads TGTGCCAGCAGCTTCACAGTAGACTATGGCTACACCTTC. Translation: CASSFTVDYGYTF.

The CDR3 DNA sequence: TGTGCCAGCATGAGTCAATTATCCTACGAGCAGTACTTC. This encodes CASMSQLSYEQYF. This chain links TRBV27 with TRBJ2-7; D call uncertain. V was clipped by 7 bases and J by 1 base, with 11 bases between them. Germline CDR1 and CDR2: MNHEY and SMNVEV (reference sequence). The CDR3 has 13 amino acids.

This clonotype has only a few counts. V gene TRBV7-2 combines with J gene TRBJ2-1; TRBD1 matches 9 bases. Germline CDR1 reads SGHTA; CDR2 reads FQGNSA. With V trimmed by 5 bases and J by 7 bases, 9 bases remained unmatched. CDR3 length: 15 amino acids. CDR3: CASSITGGTWNEQFF. The CDR3 DNA follows: TGTGCCAGCAGCATTACAGGGGGCACGTGGAATGAGCAGTTCTTC.

This chain uses TRBV9 with TRBJ2-3, with 11 bases lining up with TRBD1. The CDR3 is 15 residues long. Trimming took 4 bases from V and 3 from J; bases not matched to a gene: 4. Per the germline V gene, CDR1 is SGDLS and CDR2 is YYNGEE. The chain's CDR3 is CASSTWDRGTDTQYF. CDR3 nucleotide sequence: TGTGCCAGCAGCACCTGGGACAGGGGGACAGATACGCAGTATTTT.